A single sample is the source of the 17 T cell receptor beta chains below, sequenced in a study of shared clonotypes between healthy human individuals. Some clones are missing from TCRdb's copy, which holds only in-frame ones; the method was immunoSEQ multiplex PCR. The sample has nearly 2 million clones; about 95% are singletons. The naive CD8 subset, CD45RO-negative cells positively selected for CCR7, excluded terminally differentiated effector memory CD45RA+ cells. The sequencing input was naive CD8+ T cells sorted from blood. All receptors derive from a young man in good health.

The chain couples TRBV5-4 to TRBJ2-5; TRBD1 or TRBD2 may be the D gene (5 bases each). This CDR3 is built from 16 residues. V was shortened by 3 bases and J by 3 bases, with 18 bases between the two germline ends. Looked up from germline, CDR1 is SGHNT and CDR2 is YYREEE (reference sequence). In nucleotides, the CDR3 is TGTGCCAGCAGCTCTGCCACACAGGAGGAGGAAGAGACCCAGTACTTC. Its translation: CASSSATQEEEETQYF.

Note on this clone: The sample has other DNA sequences that encode this CDR3 too. The V gene is TRBV9, the J gene TRBJ2-7, with D hard to call. Germline V gene data show CDR1 as SGDLS and CDR2 as YYNGEE. This CDR3 region has 13 residues. V shed 0 bases and J shed 4 bases, with 8 bases lying between them. CDR3 loop: CASSVAGNYEQYF. In nucleotides, the CDR3 is TGTGCCAGCAGCGTAGCAGGCAATTACGAGCAGTACTTC.

This chain uses TRBV27 with TRBJ2-7, with D perhaps matching TRBD1 or TRBD2 (5 bases each). Trimming shortened V by 0 bases and J by 6 bases, and 15 bases separated the two germline ends. The CDR3 contains 15 residues. Germline CDR1 and CDR2: MNHEY and SMNVEV (reference sequence). The CDR3 is CASSLSFPPGPEQYF. In nucleotides, the CDR3 is TGTGCCAGCAGTTTATCGTTCCCCCCGGGGCCCGAGCAGTACTTC.

V usage is TRBV7-9 and J usage is TRBJ1-1; 9 bases line up with TRBD1. CDR3 length: 16 residues. V lost 5 bases to trimming and J lost 6 bases; unmatched junction nucleotides: 13. The germline gives CDR1 SEHNR, CDR2 FQNEAQ (reference sequence). Here the CDR3 DNA reads TGTGCCAGCAGCCACCAAATGGGGACAGGGACCCCTGAAGCTTTCTTT. Protein: CASSHQMGTGTPEAFF. Full variable domain (outside the CDR3, taken from reference TRBV7-9 and TRBJ1-1): DTGVSQNPRHKITKRGQNVTFRCDPISEHNRLYWYRQTLGQGPEFLTYFQNEAQLEKSRLLSDRFSAERPKGSFSTLEIQRTEQGDSAMYLCASSHQMGTGTPEAFFGQGTRLTVV.

This chain joins TRBV4-1 and TRBJ2-1; weak D call: TRBD2 (6 bases). Trimming took 1 base from V and 2 from J, leaving 12 bases between them. The germline V gene has CDR1 MGHRA and CDR2 YSYEKL. The CDR3 has 16 amino acids. CDR3 protein: CASSQARERPYNEQFF. DNA for the CDR3: TGCGCCAGCAGCCAAGCGCGGGAACGACCCTACAATGAGCAGTTCTTC.

This rearrangement joins TRBV7-9 to TRBJ2-7; the D gene is possibly TRBD2 (7 bases). Between the trimmed V and J ends, which lost 1 base and 0 bases, there was a span of 13 bases. Germline values: CDR1 SEHNR, CDR2 FQNEAQ (reference sequence). CDR3 length: 16 residues. The CDR3 nucleotides read TGTGCCAGCAGCTTAGAAGGGGGGGTCTCCTCCTACGAGCAGTACTTC. It is translated as CASSLEGGVSSYEQYF.

CDR3 sequence reads: CAWSGTGMNEQFF. CDR3 bases: TGTGCCTGGAGTGGGACAGGGATGAATGAGCAGTTCTTC. This chain connects TRBV30 to TRBJ2-1; TRBD1 agrees at 8 bases. The CDR3 is made up of 13 amino acids. After removal of 1 base from V and 7 bases from J, the junction contained 3 bases not matched to a gene. Germline CDR1 and CDR2: GTSNPN and SVGIG (reference sequence).

The J gene is TRBJ1-4, the V gene TRBV6-5; D not certain. The length of the CDR3 is 15 residues. CDR1 and CDR2 (germline): MNHEY, SVGAGI. V lost 6 bases, J lost 4 bases, and 15 bases lay in between. The CDR3, as DNA: TGTGCCAGCAGGTCCTTGGACCAATATAATGAAAAACTGTTTTTT. This encodes CASRSLDQYNEKLFF.

This chain links TRBV6-6 with TRBJ1-5; TRBD1 matches 7 bases. V lost 4 bases and J lost 0; bases outside the gene matches: 3. The CDR3 length is 15 residues. In germline, CDR1 is MNHNY, CDR2 SVGAGI (reference sequence). The CDR3 region has the DNA TGTGCCAGCAGTTTGACAGGGTATAGCAATCAGCCCCAGCATTTT. It translates to CASSLTGYSNQPQHF.

The rearrangement uses TRBV2 and TRBJ2-1; a possible D gene is TRBD2 (6 bases). The germline V gene has CDR1 SNHLY and CDR2 FYNNEI. V dropped 3 bases and J dropped 3 bases, with 12 bases sitting between them. The CDR3 contains 15 residues. The CDR3 loop reads CASSDGSGDYNEQFF. DNA for the CDR3: TGTGCCAGCAGTGATGGTAGCGGTGACTACAATGAGCAGTTCTTC.

V is TRBV4-1 and J is TRBJ2-7, with TRBD1 identical over 9 bases. The germline V gene has CDR1 MGHRA and CDR2 YSYEKL. The J segment lost 6 bases and the V segment lost 3 bases, leaving 3 bases of the junction unmatched. CDR3 length: 13 residues. The CDR3 DNA is TGCGCCAGCAGCCACCGGGACAGGGCCGAGCAGTACTTC. This sequence encodes CASSHRDRAEQYF.

The rearrangement joins TRBV30 to TRBJ2-2, with TRBD1 matching 8 bases. The germline gives CDR1 GTSNPN, CDR2 SVGIG (reference sequence). CDR3 size: 14 residues. With V trimmed by 1 base and J by 6 bases, 4 bases remained unmatched. The CDR3 spells CAWSAIQGAGELFF. The CDR3 DNA follows: TGTGCCTGGAGTGCGATACAGGGGGCCGGGGAGCTGTTTTTT.

The V call is TRBV11-2, the J call TRBJ2-7; a weak D match, TRBD1 (5 bases). Trimming left V 4 bases short and J 5 bases short, with 21 bases between. The CDR3 extends over 16 amino acids. The germline CDR1 and CDR2 sequences are SGHAT and FQNNGV. The CDR3 DNA is TGTGCCAGCAGCTCTATAGGGCAGGGTAAAAACGACGAGCAGTACTTC. This codes for CASSSIGQGKNDEQYF.

This CDR3 reads CASSSGQGVAYEQYF. The CDR3 coding sequence is TGTGCCAGCAGCTCCGGACAGGGTGTGGCCTACGAGCAGTACTTC. This chain links TRBV7-9 with TRBJ2-7, with 8 bases lining up with TRBD1. The CDR3 loop spans 15 amino acids. Germline-derived CDR1 and CDR2 are SEHNR and FQNEAQ (reference sequence). V lost 4 bases to trimming and J lost 2 bases; unmatched junction nucleotides: 7.

There are a few counts of this clone. At the DNA level, this CDR3 is encoded by other sequences in the same sample as well. The chain carries TRBV9 and TRBJ2-1; 8 positions agree with TRBD2. V lost 0 bases and J lost 0; bases outside the gene matches: 2. The germline CDR1 and CDR2 sequences are SGDLS and YYNGEE. This CDR3 comprises 16 residues. As DNA, the CDR3 is TGTGCCAGCAGCGTAGTAGCGGGGAGCTCCTACAATGAGCAGTTCTTC. This encodes CASSVVAGSSYNEQFF.

The V call is TRBV6-6, the J call TRBJ2-5, with TRBD2 matching 8 bases. The germline V gene encodes CDR1 MNHNY and CDR2 SVGAGI (reference sequence). V lost 6 bases to trimming and J lost 5 bases; unmatched junction nucleotides: 14. The CDR3 extends over 16 amino acids. The CDR3 DNA sequence: TGTGCCAGCAGCCCCCCGCAAGCGGGAGCATTCGAGACCCAGTACTTC. Protein sequence: CASSPPQAGAFETQYF.

V and J are TRBV5-5 and TRBJ2-1; D is possibly TRBD2 (5 bases). The V gene's germline CDR1 is SGHKS and CDR2 YYEKEE (reference sequence). Trimming removed 3 bases from V and 0 bases from J, with 13 bases in between. The CDR3 contains 16 residues. In DNA, the CDR3 is TGTGCCAGCAGCTCAGAACCGGGGTCCTCCTACAATGAGCAGTTCTTC. This encodes CASSSEPGSSYNEQFF.